The 6 T cell receptor beta chains reported below all come from one sample, sequenced in a study of PD-1 blockade in classical Hodgkin lymphoma. The method was immunoSEQ multiplex PCR; TCRdb's version includes in-frame clones alone and lacks a portion of them. The repertoire includes 7,000 to 7,500 clones, roughly three quarters of them detected once, and around two fifths sits in the top ten. Time point given: cycle 4 day 1 (C4D1), after 6 weeks of nivolumab. All patients experienced relapse after autologous stem cell transplantation, and brentuximab vedotin exposure was variable. Specimen: peripheral blood mononuclear cells (PBMCs), collected before the fourth cycle of nivolumab. Receptor source: a human donor with classical Hodgkin lymphoma.

The chain links TRBV4-3 to TRBJ2-3; possible D gene TRBD2, 7 bases. Germline V gives CDR1 LGHNA, CDR2 YSLEER. The CDR3 contains 16 residues. V shed 4 bases and J shed 0 bases, with 14 bases lying between them. CDR3 in amino acids: CASSLGGAGSTDTQYF. CDR3 in DNA: TGCGCCAGCAGCCTAGGGGGGGCGGGAAGCACAGATACGCAGTATTTT.

The chain couples TRBV7-9 to TRBJ2-3; no reliable D call. V was clipped by 4 bases and J by 7 bases, with 15 bases between them. From germline, CDR1 is SEHNR and CDR2 FQNEAQ (reference sequence). This CDR3 region has 14 residues. The CDR3 DNA follows: TGTGCCAGCAGCTCTATCGTGTTCCCACATACGCAGTATTTT. Amino acids: CASSSIVFPHTQYF.

V and J are TRBV7-2 and TRBJ2-7; D is unresolved. The germline gives CDR1 SGHTA, CDR2 FQGNSA. The CDR3 sequence is 11 residues long. V was cut by 5 bases and J by 0 bases, with 2 bases left in between. The CDR3 DNA reads TGTGCCAGCAGCCGCTCCTACGAGCAGTACTTC. It codes for CASSRSYEQYF.

In the case of this clone: Within the sample, other DNA sequences also encode this same CDR3. The DNA for the CDR3 is TGTGCCAGCAGCTTCGGTAACACTGAAGCTTTCTTT. Encoded protein: CASSFGNTEAFF. The chain employs TRBV5-6 and TRBJ1-1; the D is unclear. The germline CDR1 and CDR2 sequences are SGHDT and YYEEEE. There are 12 residues in the CDR3. V lost 2 bases, J lost 2 bases, and 4 bases lay in between.

The chain links TRBV5-5 to TRBJ2-7; TRBD1 agrees at 11 bases. The trim removed 0 bases at V and 1 base at J, leaving 9 bases unmatched. Germline CDR1 and CDR2: SGHKS and YYEKEE (reference sequence). This CDR3 has 18 amino acids. The CDR3 here is CASSLVIFGTGGSYEQYF. In DNA form, the CDR3 reads TGTGCCAGCAGCTTGGTAATTTTTGGGACAGGGGGATCCTACGAGCAGTACTTC.

The CDR3 region has the DNA TGTGCCAGCAGAACAGGGTCTGGAAACACCATATATTTT. Protein sequence: CASRTGSGNTIYF. The V call is TRBV7-2, the J call TRBJ1-3, with D perhaps TRBD1 (6 bases). V was cut by 6 bases and J by 1 base, with 7 bases left in between. The germline CDR1 and CDR2 sequences are SGHTA and FQGNSA. This CDR3 contains 13 residues.